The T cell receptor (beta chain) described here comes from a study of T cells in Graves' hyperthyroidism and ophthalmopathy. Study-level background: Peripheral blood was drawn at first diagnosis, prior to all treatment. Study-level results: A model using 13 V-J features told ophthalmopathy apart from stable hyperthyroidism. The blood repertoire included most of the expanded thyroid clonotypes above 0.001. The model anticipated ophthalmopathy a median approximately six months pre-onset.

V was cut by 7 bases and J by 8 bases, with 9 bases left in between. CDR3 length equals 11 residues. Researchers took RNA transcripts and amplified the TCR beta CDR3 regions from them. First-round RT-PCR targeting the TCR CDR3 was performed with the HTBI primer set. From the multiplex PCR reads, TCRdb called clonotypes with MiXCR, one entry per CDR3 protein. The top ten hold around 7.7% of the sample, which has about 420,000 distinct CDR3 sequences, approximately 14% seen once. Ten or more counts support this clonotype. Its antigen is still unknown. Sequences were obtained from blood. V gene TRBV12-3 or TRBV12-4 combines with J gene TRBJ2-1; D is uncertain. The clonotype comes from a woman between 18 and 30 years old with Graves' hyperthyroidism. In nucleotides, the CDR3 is TGTGCCAGCAAAGGTTTTTATGAGCAGTTCTTC. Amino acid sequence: CASKGFYEQFF.